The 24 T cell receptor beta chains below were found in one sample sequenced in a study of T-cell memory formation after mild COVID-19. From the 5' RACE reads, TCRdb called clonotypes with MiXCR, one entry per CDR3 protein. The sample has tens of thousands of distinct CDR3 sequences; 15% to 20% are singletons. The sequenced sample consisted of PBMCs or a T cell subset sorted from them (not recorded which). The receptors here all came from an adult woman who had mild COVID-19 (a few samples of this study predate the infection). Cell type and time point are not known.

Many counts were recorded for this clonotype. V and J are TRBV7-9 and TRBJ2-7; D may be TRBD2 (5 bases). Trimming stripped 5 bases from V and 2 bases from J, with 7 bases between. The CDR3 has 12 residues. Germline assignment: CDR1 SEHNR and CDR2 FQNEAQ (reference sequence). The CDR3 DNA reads TGTGCCAGCAGCCCCGGGACCTACGAGCAGTACTTC. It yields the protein CASSPGTYEQYF.

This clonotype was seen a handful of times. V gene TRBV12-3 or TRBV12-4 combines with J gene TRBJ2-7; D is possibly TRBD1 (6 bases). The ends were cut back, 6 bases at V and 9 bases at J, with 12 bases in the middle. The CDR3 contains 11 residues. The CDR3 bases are TGTGCCAGCAGCGAAACAGGGACGCAGTACTTC. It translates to CASSETGTQYF.

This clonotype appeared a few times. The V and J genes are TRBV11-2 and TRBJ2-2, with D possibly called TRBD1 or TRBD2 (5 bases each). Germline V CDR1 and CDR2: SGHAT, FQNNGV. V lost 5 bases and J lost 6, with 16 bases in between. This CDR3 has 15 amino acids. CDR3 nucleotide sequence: TGTGCCAGCAGCCCCTACGGGGCCGGGGCCGGGGAGCTGTTTTTT. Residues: CASSPYGAGAGELFF.

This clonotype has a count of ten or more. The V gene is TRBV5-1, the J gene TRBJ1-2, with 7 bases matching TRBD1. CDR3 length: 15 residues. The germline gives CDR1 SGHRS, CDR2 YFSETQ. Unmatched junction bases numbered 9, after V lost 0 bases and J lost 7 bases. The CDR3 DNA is TGCGCCAGCAGCTTGGCGGAGGGGGCTAATCTTGGCTACACCTTC. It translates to CASSLAEGANLGYTF.

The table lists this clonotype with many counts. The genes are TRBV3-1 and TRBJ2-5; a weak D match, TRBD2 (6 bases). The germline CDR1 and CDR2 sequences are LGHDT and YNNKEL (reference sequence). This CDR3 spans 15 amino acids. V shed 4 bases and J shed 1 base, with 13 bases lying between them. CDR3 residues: CASSPVAGIQETQYF. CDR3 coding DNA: TGTGCCAGCAGCCCCGTGGCGGGGATCCAAGAGACCCAGTACTTC.

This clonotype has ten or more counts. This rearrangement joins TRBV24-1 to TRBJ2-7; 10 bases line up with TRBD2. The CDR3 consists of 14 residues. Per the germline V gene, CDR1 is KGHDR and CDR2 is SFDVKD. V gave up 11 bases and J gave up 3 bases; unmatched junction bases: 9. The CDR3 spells CAILPASGSYEQYF. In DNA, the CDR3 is TGTGCCATCCTCCCCGCTAGCGGGAGCTACGAGCAGTACTTC.

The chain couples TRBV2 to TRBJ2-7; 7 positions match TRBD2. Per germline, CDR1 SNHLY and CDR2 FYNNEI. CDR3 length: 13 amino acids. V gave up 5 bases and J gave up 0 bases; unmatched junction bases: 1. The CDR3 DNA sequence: TGTGCCAGCAGTTGGGGGGGCTCCTACGAGCAGTACTTC. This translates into CASSWGGSYEQYF.

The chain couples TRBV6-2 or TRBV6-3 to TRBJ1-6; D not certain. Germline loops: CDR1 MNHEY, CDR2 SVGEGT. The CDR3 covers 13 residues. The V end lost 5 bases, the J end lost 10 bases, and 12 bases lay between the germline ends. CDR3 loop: CASSPVQGSPLHF. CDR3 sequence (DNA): TGTGCCAGCAGTCCCGTTCAAGGATCACCCCTCCACTTT.

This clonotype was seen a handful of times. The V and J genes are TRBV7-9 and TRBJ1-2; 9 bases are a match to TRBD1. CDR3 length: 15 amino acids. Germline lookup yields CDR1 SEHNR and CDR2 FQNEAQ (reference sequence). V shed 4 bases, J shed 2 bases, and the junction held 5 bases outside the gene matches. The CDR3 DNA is TGTGCCAGCAGCTCAAGCACAGGGGGCAACTATGGCTACACCTTC. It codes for CASSSSTGGNYGYTF.

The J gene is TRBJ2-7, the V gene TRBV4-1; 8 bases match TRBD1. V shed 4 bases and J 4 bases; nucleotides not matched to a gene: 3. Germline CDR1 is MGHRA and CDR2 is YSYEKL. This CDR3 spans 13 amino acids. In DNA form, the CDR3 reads TGCGCCAGCAGCCCCCAGGGGGCTTACGAGCAGTACTTC. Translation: CASSPQGAYEQYF.

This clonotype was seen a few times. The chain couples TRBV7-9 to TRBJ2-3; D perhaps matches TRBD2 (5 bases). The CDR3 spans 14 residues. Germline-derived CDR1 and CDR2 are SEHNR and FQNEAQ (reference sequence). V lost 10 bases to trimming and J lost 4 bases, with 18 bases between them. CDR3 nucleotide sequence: TGTGCCACCATTATCCAAGTCGGGGCAGATACGCAGTATTTT. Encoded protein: CATIIQVGADTQYF.

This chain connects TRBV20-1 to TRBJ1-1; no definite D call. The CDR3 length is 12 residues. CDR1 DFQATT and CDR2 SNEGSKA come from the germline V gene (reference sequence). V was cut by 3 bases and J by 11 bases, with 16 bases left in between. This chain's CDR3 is CSARGIRVSAFF. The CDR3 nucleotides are TGCAGTGCTAGGGGCATTCGAGTATCGGCTTTCTTT.

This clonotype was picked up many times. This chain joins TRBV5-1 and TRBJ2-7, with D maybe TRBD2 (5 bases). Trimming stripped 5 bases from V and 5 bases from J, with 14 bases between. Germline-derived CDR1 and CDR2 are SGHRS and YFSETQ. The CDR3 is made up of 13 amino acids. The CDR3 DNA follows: TGCGCCAGCAGATTACGGGGTCCCGACGAGCAGTACTTC. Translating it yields CASRLRGPDEQYF.

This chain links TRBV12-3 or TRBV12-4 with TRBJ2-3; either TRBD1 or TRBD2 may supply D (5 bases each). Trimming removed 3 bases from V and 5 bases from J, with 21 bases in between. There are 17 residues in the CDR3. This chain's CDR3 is CASSFNRDLGPRDTQYF. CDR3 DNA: TGTGCCAGCAGTTTCAACCGGGACCTGGGACCTCGAGATACGCAGTATTTT.

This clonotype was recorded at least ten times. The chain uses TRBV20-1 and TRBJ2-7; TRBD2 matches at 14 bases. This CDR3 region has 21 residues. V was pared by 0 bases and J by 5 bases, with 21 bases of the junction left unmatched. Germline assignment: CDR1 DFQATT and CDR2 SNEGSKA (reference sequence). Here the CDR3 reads CSARDPRIGTSGRTSSHEQYF. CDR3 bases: TGCAGTGCTAGAGATCCGAGGATCGGGACTAGCGGGAGAACATCGTCCCACGAGCAGTACTTC.

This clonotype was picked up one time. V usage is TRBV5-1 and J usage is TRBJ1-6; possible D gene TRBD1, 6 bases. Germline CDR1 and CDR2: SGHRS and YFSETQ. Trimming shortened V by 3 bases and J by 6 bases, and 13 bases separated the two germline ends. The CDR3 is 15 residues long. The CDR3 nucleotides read TGCGCCAGCAGCTCGAACGGGGGCATTAATTCACCCCTCCACTTT. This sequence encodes CASSSNGGINSPLHF. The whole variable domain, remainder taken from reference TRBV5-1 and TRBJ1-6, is KAGVTQTPRYLIKTRGQQVTLSCSPISGHRSVSWYQQTPGQGLQFLFEYFSETQRNKGNFPGRFSGRQFSNSRSEMNVSTLELGDSALYLCASSSNGGINSPLHFGNGTRLTVT.

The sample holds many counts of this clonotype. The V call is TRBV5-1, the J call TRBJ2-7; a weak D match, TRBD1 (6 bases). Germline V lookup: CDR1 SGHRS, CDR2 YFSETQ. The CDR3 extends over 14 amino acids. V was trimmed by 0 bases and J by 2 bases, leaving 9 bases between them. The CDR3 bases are TGCGCCAGCAGCTTGGACAGGGTGGCCTACGAGCAGTACTTC. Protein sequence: CASSLDRVAYEQYF. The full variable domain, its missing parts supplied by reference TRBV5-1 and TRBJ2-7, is KAGVTQTPRYLIKTRGQQVTLSCSPISGHRSVSWYQQTPGQGLQFLFEYFSETQRNKGNFPGRFSGRQFSNSRSEMNVSTLELGDSALYLCASSLDRVAYEQYFGPGTRLTVT.

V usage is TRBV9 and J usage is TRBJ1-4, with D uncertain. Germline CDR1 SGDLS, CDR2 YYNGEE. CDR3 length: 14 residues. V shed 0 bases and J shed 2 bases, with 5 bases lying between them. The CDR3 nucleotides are TGTGCCAGCAGCGTAGACAGTACTAATGAAAAACTGTTTTTT. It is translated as CASSVDSTNEKLFF.

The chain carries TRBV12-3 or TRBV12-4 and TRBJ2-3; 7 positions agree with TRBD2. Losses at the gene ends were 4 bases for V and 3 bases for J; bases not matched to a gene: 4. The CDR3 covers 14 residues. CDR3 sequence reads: CASSWDYRTDTQYF. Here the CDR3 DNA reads TGTGCCAGCAGTTGGGACTACCGGACAGATACGCAGTATTTT.

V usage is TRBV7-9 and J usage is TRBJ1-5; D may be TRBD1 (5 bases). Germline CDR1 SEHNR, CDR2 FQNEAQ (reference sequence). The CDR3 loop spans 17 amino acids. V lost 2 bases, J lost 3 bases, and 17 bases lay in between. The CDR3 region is CASSLLPPGDDNQPQHF. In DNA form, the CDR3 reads TGTGCCAGCAGCTTACTACCACCCGGGGACGACAATCAGCCCCAGCATTTT.

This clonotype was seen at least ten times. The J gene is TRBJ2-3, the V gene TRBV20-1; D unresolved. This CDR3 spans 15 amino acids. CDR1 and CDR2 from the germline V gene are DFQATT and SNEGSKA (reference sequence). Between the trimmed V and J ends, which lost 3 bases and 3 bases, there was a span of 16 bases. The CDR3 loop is CSASQEGFETDTQYF. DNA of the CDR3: TGCAGTGCTAGCCAAGAAGGGTTTGAGACAGATACGCAGTATTTT.

CDR3 sequence (DNA): TGTGCCAGCAGCCGCGGTAGCTATGGCTACACCTTC. Amino acid sequence: CASSRGSYGYTF. The chain combines TRBV5-6 with TRBJ1-2, with D uncertain. The germline CDR1 and CDR2 sequences are SGHDT and YYEEEE. Trimming removed 4 bases at V and 4 bases at J, with 8 bases between. The CDR3 totals 12 residues.

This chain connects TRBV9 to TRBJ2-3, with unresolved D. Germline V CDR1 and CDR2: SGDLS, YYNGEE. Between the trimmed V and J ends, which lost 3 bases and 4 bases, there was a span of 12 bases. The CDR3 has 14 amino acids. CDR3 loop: CASSEGFVSDTQYF. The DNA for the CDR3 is TGTGCCAGCAGCGAAGGATTCGTATCAGATACGCAGTATTTT.

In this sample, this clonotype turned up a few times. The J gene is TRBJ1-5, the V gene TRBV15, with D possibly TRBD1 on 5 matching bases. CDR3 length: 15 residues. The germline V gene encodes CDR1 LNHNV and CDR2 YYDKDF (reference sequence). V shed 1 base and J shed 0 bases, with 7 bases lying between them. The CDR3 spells CATSRGQNSNQPQHF. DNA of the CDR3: TGTGCCACCAGCAGAGGACAGAATAGCAATCAGCCCCAGCATTTT.